Following are 25 T cell receptor beta chains from one sample sequenced in a study of blood T cell repertoires in COVID-19. The method was immunoSEQ multiplex PCR; TCRdb's version includes in-frame clones alone and lacks a portion of them. The sample yields about 76,000 clones, about 88% seen once. Source material: peripheral blood. These receptor sequences come from a man aged 60 to 75 with COVID-19, enrolled during active disease.

This chain connects TRBV10-3 to TRBJ1-1, with no clear D. Looked up from germline, CDR1 is ENHRY and CDR2 is SYGVKD. This CDR3 is 11 amino acids long. V lost 5 bases and J 2 bases, leaving 3 bases between the germline ends. In DNA, the CDR3 is TGTGCCATCAGTACAAACACTGAAGCTTTCTTT. Protein product: CAISTNTEAFF.

J is TRBJ2-7 and V is TRBV5-1, with D possibly TRBD1 on 5 matching bases. Trimming took off 0 bases at V and 6 bases at J, with 7 bases between the two ends. The CDR3 runs to 12 residues. Germline V lookup: CDR1 SGHRS, CDR2 YFSETQ. For the CDR3, the DNA is TGCGCCAGCAGCTTGGACAGGTTCGAGCAGTACTTC. Translating it yields CASSLDRFEQYF.

The rearrangement links TRBV3-1 (or the pseudogene TRBV3-2) to TRBJ2-7; possible D gene TRBD2, 5 bases. The CDR3 loop spans 13 amino acids. Germline V lookup: CDR1 LGHDT, CDR2 YNNKEL (reference sequence). The V end lost 8 bases, the J end lost 6 bases, and 17 bases lay between the germline ends. The CDR3 region is CASSLSGTSEQYF. As DNA, the CDR3 is TGTGCCAGCTCCTTATCTGGTACTAGCGAGCAGTACTTC.

The chain links TRBV18 to TRBJ2-7; 8 nucleotides agree with TRBD1. The CDR3 spans 17 residues. V dropped 4 bases and J dropped 4; count of bases not matched to a gene: 15. Germline CDR1 reads KGHSH; CDR2 reads LQKENI. The CDR3 spells CASSLSGGAWGSYEQYF. The CDR3 DNA sequence: TGTGCCAGCTCACTATCAGGGGGCGCTTGGGGATCATACGAGCAGTACTTC.

The chain carries TRBV29-1 and TRBJ2-7; 8 positions match TRBD1. The CDR3 totals 13 residues. The trim removed 3 bases at V and 4 bases at J, leaving 5 bases unmatched. Germline values: CDR1 SQVTM, CDR2 ANQGSEA. Here the CDR3 reads CSVDGTGPYEQYF. CDR3 DNA: TGCAGCGTTGATGGGACAGGCCCGTACGAGCAGTACTTC.

This chain joins TRBV27 and TRBJ1-6; D perhaps matches TRBD1 (6 bases). CDR1 MNHEY and CDR2 SMNVEV come from the germline V gene (reference sequence). This CDR3 contains 16 residues. V lost 6 bases, J lost 7 bases, and 19 bases lay in between. CDR3 DNA: TGTGCCAGCAGACCCTCCCGGGACATAGGGAATTCACCCCTCCACTTT. Its protein product is CASRPSRDIGNSPLHF.

The J gene is TRBJ2-1, the V gene TRBV7-9; TRBD2 aligns across 11 bases. The trim removed 6 bases at V and 6 bases at J, leaving 4 bases unmatched. The CDR3 totals 14 residues. CDR1 and CDR2 (germline): SEHNR, FQNEAQ (reference sequence). The CDR3 protein is CASRLAGDPNEQFF. The DNA of the CDR3 is TGTGCCAGCAGACTAGCGGGAGACCCCAATGAGCAGTTCTTC. The complete variable domain, with remaining parts taken from reference TRBV7-9 and TRBJ2-1, reads DTGVSQNPRHKITKRGQNVTFRCDPISEHNRLYWYRQTLGQGPEFLTYFQNEAQLEKSRLLSDRFSAERPKGSFSTLEIQRTEQGDSAMYLCASRLAGDPNEQFFGPGTRLTVL.

The chain combines TRBV11-3 with TRBJ2-1; D call uncertain. Germline V gene data show CDR1 as SGHNT and CDR2 as YENEEA. The length of the CDR3 is 16 residues. The V gene lost 1 base and the J gene lost 0 bases, with 10 bases spanning the gap. CDR3 bases: TGTGCCAGCAGCTTAGCCTTTAGCCGCTCCTACAATGAGCAGTTCTTC. Translation: CASSLAFSRSYNEQFF.

The chain has TRBV9 and TRBJ1-1; D unresolved. This CDR3 region has 17 residues. CDR1 SGDLS and CDR2 YYNGEE come from the germline V gene. V was cut by 0 bases and J by 4 bases, with 19 bases left in between. The CDR3 DNA reads TGTGCCAGCAGCGTAGGTAACCCCCAGGCAGTCCGCACTGAAGCTTTCTTT. Protein sequence: CASSVGNPQAVRTEAFF.

This clone was detected only a few times. The chain carries TRBV19 and TRBJ2-6; D possibly corresponds to TRBD2 (6 bases). Trimming shortened V by 7 bases and J by 0 bases, and 7 bases separated the two germline ends. Germline V gene data show CDR1 as LNHDA and CDR2 as SQIVND (reference sequence). This CDR3 is built from 14 residues. CDR3 sequence (DNA): TGTGCCAGTACTAGCGACTCTGGGGCCAACGTCCTGACTTTC. Translation gives CASTSDSGANVLTF.

The gene calls are TRBV6-5 and TRBJ2-2; 12 nucleotides align to TRBD2. Unmatched junction bases numbered 6, after V lost 7 bases and J lost 9 bases. CDR3 length: 14 residues. Germline CDR1 MNHEY, CDR2 SVGAGI. The CDR3 is CASTRTSGVRELFF. CDR3 nucleotides: TGTGCCAGCACCAGGACTAGCGGGGTCCGGGAGCTGTTTTTT.

The gene calls are TRBV4-1 and TRBJ1-1; 9 bases agree with TRBD1. Germline V gives CDR1 MGHRA, CDR2 YSYEKL. V dropped 3 bases and J dropped 3; count of bases not matched to a gene: 5. There are 15 residues in the CDR3. The CDR3 DNA sequence: TGCGCCAGCAGCCACCCGGGACAGGGTGACACTGAAGCTTTCTTT. Its protein product is CASSHPGQGDTEAFF.

CDR3 DNA: TGTGCTAGTGGTTACACGGGACAGTTATTCTCCTACGAGCAGTACTTC. This translates into CASGYTGQLFSYEQYF. The genes are TRBV12-5 and TRBJ2-7; the match to TRBD1 covers 7 bases. The CDR3 consists of 16 residues. The germline CDR1 and CDR2 sequences are LGHNT and FRNRAP. V dropped 4 bases and J dropped 0; count of bases not matched to a gene: 9.

This sequence joins TRBV7-7 and TRBJ2-5; perhaps TRBD1 as D (6 bases). The germline V gene encodes CDR1 SSHAT and CDR2 FNYEAQ (reference sequence). The ends were cut back, 5 bases at V and 2 bases at J, with 15 bases in the middle. The CDR3 has 15 amino acids. CDR3 loop: CASSPTGIGQETQYF. As DNA, the CDR3 is TGTGCCAGCAGCCCAACAGGGATAGGGCAAGAGACCCAGTACTTC.

The rearrangement uses TRBV9 and TRBJ1-4, with no clear D. Trimming left V 0 bases short and J 2 bases short, with 11 bases between. This CDR3 has 16 residues. The V gene's germline CDR1 is SGDLS and CDR2 YYNGEE. As DNA, the CDR3 is TGTGCCAGCAGCGTAGCCCCGGGTGCTACTAATGAAAAACTGTTTTTT. It is translated as CASSVAPGATNEKLFF.

The chain is built from TRBV7-9 and TRBJ1-2; D is undetermined. The CDR3 is 15 amino acids. V lost 1 base, J lost 8 bases, and 17 bases lay in between. The germline V gene encodes CDR1 SEHNR and CDR2 FQNEAQ (reference sequence). For the CDR3, the DNA is TGTGCCAGCAGCTTAGTAGACGAAGGTTCGGGAGGCTACACCTTC. It translates to CASSLVDEGSGGYTF.

This clone has just a few counts. Other DNA variants within this sample encode the same CDR3. This chain joins TRBV19 and TRBJ2-2, with D perhaps matching TRBD1 (8 bases). This CDR3 comprises 19 residues. Germline V gene sequence: CDR1 LNHDA, CDR2 SQIVND (reference sequence). Trimming took off 3 bases at V and 6 bases at J, with 26 bases between the two ends. The CDR3 nucleotides are TGTGCCAGTAGTATGAGGGGCAGGGGGCGCGGGAGCGCCTCCGGGGAGCTGTTTTTT. Its translation is CASSMRGRGRGSASGELFF.

The CDR3 spells CASSQGTSGGPRFYEQYF. The CDR3 DNA follows: TGTGCCAGCAGCCAAGGGACTAGCGGGGGCCCAAGATTCTACGAGCAGTACTTC. This chain connects TRBV3-1 (or the pseudogene TRBV3-2) to TRBJ2-7, with 13 positions matching TRBD2. Germline loops: CDR1 LGHDT, CDR2 YNNKEL (reference sequence). V was clipped by 1 base and J by 3 bases; unmatched bases: 9. The CDR3 spans 18 residues.

The CDR3 bases are TGCGCCAGCAGCTTTGGGCGGGGACTAGCCAAAGAGACCCAGTACTTC. It encodes CASSFGRGLAKETQYF. The rearrangement uses TRBV5-1 and TRBJ2-5; TRBD2 matches at 9 bases. The J segment lost 3 bases and the V segment lost 2 bases, leaving 8 bases of the junction unmatched. CDR1 SGHRS and CDR2 YFSETQ come from the germline V gene. CDR3 length: 16 amino acids.

This chain links TRBV5-1 with TRBJ1-5; D gene ambiguous. The CDR3 contains 14 residues. Germline V CDR1 and CDR2: SGHRS, YFSETQ. The ends were cut back, 2 bases at V and 7 bases at J, with 13 bases in the middle. The CDR3 region has the DNA TGCGCCAGCAGCTTTAGCATGGTCGGGCAGCCCCAGCATTTT. Amino acid sequence: CASSFSMVGQPQHF.

The chain links TRBV19 to TRBJ2-7; 7 bases are a match to TRBD2. V was clipped by 8 bases and J by 6 bases; unmatched bases: 4. In germline, CDR1 is LNHDA, CDR2 SQIVND (reference sequence). CDR3 length: 11 residues. The CDR3 loop reads CASRGVGEQYF. In nucleotides, the CDR3 is TGTGCCAGTCGGGGGGTAGGCGAGCAGTACTTC.

This sequence joins TRBV3-1 (or the pseudogene TRBV3-2) and TRBJ1-2; 8 nucleotides match TRBD1. The CDR3 consists of 16 residues. CDR1 LGHDT and CDR2 YNNKEL come from the germline V gene (reference sequence). The junction had 12 bases not matched to a gene; V was cut back by 1 base and J by 8 bases. The CDR3 loop reads CASSQGAHGQGGGYTF. The CDR3 DNA is TGTGCCAGCAGCCAAGGAGCGCATGGACAGGGAGGGGGCTACACCTTC.

The chain combines TRBV19 with TRBJ2-7; TRBD2 agrees at 7 bases. This CDR3 spans 14 amino acids. The germline CDR1 and CDR2 sequences are LNHDA and SQIVND (reference sequence). With 0 bases clipped from V and 4 bases from J, the junction kept 3 bases outside the gene matches. The CDR3 loop reads CASSIEGGAYEQYF. The CDR3 nucleotides read TGTGCCAGTAGTATAGAGGGAGGGGCGTACGAGCAGTACTTC.

This rearrangement joins TRBV18 to TRBJ2-7, with TRBD1 as a possible D gene (6 bases). Germline V gene sequence: CDR1 KGHSH, CDR2 LQKENI. V lost 3 bases, J lost 3 bases, and 12 bases lay in between. The CDR3 length is 14 residues. CDR3 sequence: CASSPYDRYYEQYF. The CDR3, as DNA: TGTGCCAGCTCACCGTATGACAGGTACTACGAGCAGTACTTC. The full variable domain, rest sourced from reference TRBV18 and TRBJ2-7, is NAGVMQNPRHLVRRRGQEARLRCSPMKGHSHVYWYRQLPEEGLKFMVYLQKENIIDESGMPKERFSAEFPKEGPSILRIQQVVRGDSAAYFCASSPYDRYYEQYFGPGTRLTVT.

This chain links TRBV18 with TRBJ2-3, with D perhaps matching TRBD2 (5 bases). The CDR3 has 15 amino acids. Trimming removed 5 bases at V and 0 bases at J, with 12 bases between. In germline, CDR1 is KGHSH, CDR2 LQKENI. Here the CDR3 DNA reads TGTGCCAGCTCAACTAGAAAATCTAGCACAGATACGCAGTATTTT. As protein: CASSTRKSSTDTQYF.